This T cell receptor beta chain was obtained from a study of cytomegalovirus exposure and HLA in healthy donors. Regarding the study as a whole: Other equally common chains were less clonally expanded than HLA-associated TCR beta chains, a later analysis showed.

Comments on this clone: The antigen is undetermined.

PCR primers comprised 60 Vbeta and 13 Jbeta primers. Some clones are missing from TCRdb's copy, which holds only in-frame ones; the method was immunoSEQ multiplex PCR. Among 100,000 to 150,000 clones listed, 75% to 85% were seen once. J was trimmed by 6 bases and V by 4 bases; bases with no gene match: 5. CDR1 is MRHNA and CDR2 is SNTAGT in the germline V gene. CDR3 length: 14 residues. The TCR originated in a man aged 40-55 years in good health and CMV-seronegative. The chain is built from TRBV6-4 and TRBJ2-2, with TRBD1 identical over 7 bases. Material for sequencing was PBMCs. The CDR3 DNA sequence: TGTGCCAGCAGTGGACAGGGATCCGCCGGGGAGCTGTTTTTT. Amino acids: CASSGQGSAGELFF.